The clone carrying this T cell receptor beta chain has more than one count but fewer than ten. Its antigen is as yet unknown. The record originates from a study of T-cell memory formation after mild COVID-19. Study-wide results and caveats: SARS-CoV-2 specificity of second-wave clones peaking day 37 was unconfirmed. Some responding clones appeared in pre-infection memory, suggesting cross-reactive memory joined. Day 15 to 85 contracting clones showed balanced CD4/CD8; later expanders leaned CD4+.

The V end lost 7 bases, the J end lost 2 bases, and 10 bases lay between the germline ends. CDR3 length: 12 residues. Germline lookup yields CDR1 SQVTM and CDR2 ANQGSEA. TCRdb re-analysed the 5' RACE reads in MiXCR, keeping a single row per CDR3 protein. The table records under 400,000 distinct CDR3 sequences, over 25% of them present only once. The specimen sequenced was PBMCs or a T cell subset sorted from them (not recorded which). This receptor was identified in an adult woman who had mild COVID-19 (a few samples of this study predate the infection). Cell type and time point are not known. The rearrangement links TRBV29-1 to TRBJ2-3; possibly TRBD1 for D (5 bases). CDR3 coding DNA: TGCAGCGCGAAAGGGGTCACAGATACGCAGTATTTT. Translating gives CSAKGVTDTQYF.